The 8 T cell receptor beta chains listed next were all sequenced from one sample in a study of cytomegalovirus exposure and HLA in healthy donors. Profiling relied on immunoSEQ multiplex PCR, and the TCRdb table lists in-frame clones only, not all of them. The profile shows about 350,000 clones, roughly 87% of them singletons. The sequenced sample was PBMCs. The receptors derive from a woman aged 30 to 39 in good health and CMV-seropositive.

The chain carries TRBV28 and TRBJ1-2, with D possibly TRBD1 on 5 matching bases. V dropped 10 bases and J dropped 6 bases, with 21 bases sitting between them. The CDR3 is made up of 14 amino acids. Germline CDR1 is MDHEN and CDR2 is SYDVKM. The CDR3 here is CATLLSGLVHGYTF. For the CDR3, the DNA is TGTGCCACCCTACTCTCGGGACTAGTGCATGGCTACACCTTC.

J is TRBJ2-3 and V is TRBV25-1; 8 nucleotides line up with TRBD2. This CDR3 spans 15 amino acids. V lost 4 bases to trimming and J lost 4 bases; unmatched junction nucleotides: 7. Germline CDR1 is MGHDK and CDR2 is SYGVNS. CDR3 nucleotide sequence: TGTGCCAGCAGTGGCCTCGGGGGGGCCGCAGATACGCAGTATTTT. Translating gives CASSGLGGAADTQYF.

The chain is built from TRBV4-1 and TRBJ1-6; D call uncertain. V gave up 1 base and J gave up 14 bases, with 6 bases separating them. The germline V gene has CDR1 MGHRA and CDR2 YSYEKL. The CDR3 consists of 11 residues. CDR3 region: CASSQGGTLHF. In nucleotides, the CDR3 is TGCGCCAGCAGCCAAGGGGGTACCCTCCACTTT.

The genes are TRBV27 and TRBJ2-2, with D unresolved. The CDR3 consists of 15 residues. V lost 5 bases and J lost 2, with 12 bases in between. In germline, CDR1 is MNHEY, CDR2 SMNVEV (reference sequence). The CDR3 loop reads CASSLVTSNTGELFF. The CDR3 DNA sequence: TGTGCCAGCAGTCTCGTAACGAGTAACACCGGGGAGCTGTTTTTT.

The chain carries TRBV2 and TRBJ1-2, with TRBD1 identical over 7 bases. Germline CDR1 SNHLY, CDR2 FYNNEI. The CDR3 runs to 13 residues. The J segment lost 7 bases and the V segment lost 4 bases, leaving 6 bases of the junction unmatched. CDR3 bases: TGTGCCAGCAGTGTGACAGGGCCGATTGGCTACACCTTC. Protein product: CASSVTGPIGYTF.

This clone was picked up one time. The V gene is TRBV27, the J gene TRBJ2-1; the match to TRBD2 covers 12 bases. The germline V gene encodes CDR1 MNHEY and CDR2 SMNVEV (reference sequence). This CDR3 comprises 18 residues. The V segment lost 4 bases and the J segment 1 base; nucleotides outside the gene matches: 8. The CDR3 region is CASSYPTSGGPSYNEQFF. DNA for the CDR3: TGTGCCAGCAGTTACCCGACTAGCGGGGGCCCTTCCTACAATGAGCAGTTCTTC.

Details on this clone: Other DNA sequences from this sample encode an identical CDR3 as well. This chain joins TRBV6-5 and TRBJ2-7; D may match TRBD1 or TRBD2 (5 bases each). Trimming removed 0 bases at V and 2 bases at J, with 8 bases between. This CDR3 contains 14 residues. Germline assignment: CDR1 MNHEY and CDR2 SVGAGI. The CDR3 nucleotides read TGTGCCAGCAGTTACTCCGGGACGACCTACGAGCAGTACTTC. Its protein product is CASSYSGTTYEQYF.

V is TRBV4-3 and J is TRBJ2-2; D is ambiguous. Germline-derived CDR1 and CDR2 are LGHNA and YSLEER. The CDR3 totals 12 residues. V was clipped by 2 bases and J by 4 bases, with 2 bases between them. DNA for the CDR3: TGCGCCAGCAGCCAATTCACCGGGGAGCTGTTTTTT. Protein product: CASSQFTGELFF.